A selection of T cell receptor beta chains follows, all from one sample in a study of control samples from healthy donors and cancer patients. Sequencing used immunoSEQ multiplex PCR; TCRdb keeps in-frame clones, though not all of them. The sample holds 25,000 to 30,000 clones, roughly 85% seen once. The sample taken for sequencing was PBMCs. The receptors derive from a woman aged 55 to 70 with head and neck cancer. CDR3s include the opening cysteine and the closing phenylalanine or tryptophan. A D gene is named only where the DNA matches it firmly. Clone size is stated in some rows and not others, as once, few, many or a class when expanded.

V gene	J gene	D gene	clone size	CDR3 DNA	CDR3 protein
TRBV6-5	TRBJ1-1	.	.	TGTGCCAGCAGGGAGGGGGGCTGGAACACTGAAGCTTTCTTT	CASREGGWNTEAFF
TRBV5-4	TRBJ1-1	.	.	TGTGCCAGCAGCTTGCCCCCGTGGGGGAGGGACACTGAAGCTTTCTTT	CASSLPPWGRDTEAFF
TRBV7-8	TRBJ1-2	TRBD1	.	TGTGCCAGCAGCTGGTCGGACAGGAACTATGGCTACACCTTC	CASSWSDRNYGYTF
TRBV7-3	TRBJ2-1	.	once	TGTGCCAGCAGCCCTCAGCTGGGGCCAGCGTATGAGCAGTTCTTC	CASSPQLGPAYEQFF
TRBV5-4	TRBJ1-1	.	.	TGTGCCAGCAGCTTGGAGGGGGGGTCGAACACTGAAGCTTTCTTT	CASSLEGGSNTEAFF
TRBV2	TRBJ2-7	TRBD1	few	TGTGCCAGCAGTGGCAGTAGAGGACAGGGAAGCACCTACGAGCAGTACTTC	CASSGSRGQGSTYEQYF
TRBV11-2	TRBJ1-3	TRBD1	.	TGTGCCAGCAGCTTAGTCGGGACAGGGACTGGAAACACCATATATTTT	CASSLVGTGTGNTIYF
TRBV27	TRBJ1-5	.	.	TGTGCCAGCGGACGGTATAGCAATCAGCCCCAGCATTTT	CASGRYSNQPQHF
TRBV29-1	TRBJ2-7	.	.	TGCAGCGTTCTTGGAGAGGGTACCTACGAGCAGTACTTC	CSVLGEGTYEQYF
TRBV28	TRBJ1-5	.	.	TGTGCCAGCAGTTTAGCCCGCAATCAGCCCCAGCATTTT	CASSLARNQPQHF
TRBV11-3	TRBJ2-3	.	.	TGTGCCAGCAGCAAACAGGGAGCTAGCACAGATACGCAGTATTTT	CASSKQGASTDTQYF
TRBV7-2	TRBJ2-2	.	.	TGTGCCAGCAGCTTAGTCACGGGAGCGGAAGGGGAGCTGTTTTTT	CASSLVTGAEGELFF
TRBV7-9	TRBJ1-6	.	.	TGTGCCAGCAGCTTACCAGGGGCCTATAATTCACCCCTCCACTTT	CASSLPGAYNSPLHF
TRBV7-9	TRBJ2-7	.	once	TGTGCCAGCAGCTCCGGGACTTTCTACGAGCAGTACTTC	CASSSGTFYEQYF
TRBV7-2	TRBJ2-3	.	.	TGTGCCAGCAGCTTAGTCGGGGGCGGGAGCGCAGATACGCAGTATTTT	CASSLVGGGSADTQYF
TRBV29-1	TRBJ2-2	.	.	TGCAGCGTGAGGTCTGGAGGTCACACCGGGGAGCTGTTTTTT	CSVRSGGHTGELFF
TRBV7-9	TRBJ2-7	.	.	TGTGCCAGCAGCTTAGCACAGGTCCCAAGCGAGCAGTACTTC	CASSLAQVPSEQYF
TRBV7-8	TRBJ2-7	.	once	TGTGCCAGCAGCTTAGTTGGGGCACCTAGCTCCTACGAGCAGTACTTC	CASSLVGAPSSYEQYF
TRBV15	TRBJ1-1	.	.	TGTGCCACCAGCAGGGAGACCCGGGGGACTGAAGCTTTCTTT	CATSRETRGTEAFF
TRBV5-4	TRBJ1-6	TRBD1	.	TGTGCCAGCAGCCCCCCGACAGGGGGAAATTCACCCCTCCACTTT	CASSPPTGGNSPLHF
TRBV7-3	TRBJ2-3	TRBD2	.	TGTGCCAGCAGCTTCGGGGGGATCAGCACAGATACGCAGTATTTT	CASSFGGISTDTQYF
TRBV5-1	TRBJ2-7	TRBD2	.	TGCGCCAGCAGCTTGACTAGCGGAATCTCTGATGGGGAGCAGTACTTC	CASSLTSGISDGEQYF
TRBV4-1	TRBJ2-5	.	.	TGCGCCAGCAGCCAAACCCAGGGGAGGCTCCAGACCCAGTACTTC	CASSQTQGRLQTQYF
TRBV7-9	TRBJ2-7	.	.	TGTGCCAGCAGCCCCTCACAGGGCCACGAGCAGTACTTC	CASSPSQGHEQYF
TRBV7-8	TRBJ2-5	TRBD2	.	TGTGCCAGCAGCATAGGACTAGCGGGAGCATCTCTGGGGGGAGAGACCCAGTACTTC	CASSIGLAGASLGGETQYF
TRBV27	TRBJ2-7	.	.	TGTGCCAGCAGGAGGACAGCATCCTACGAGCAGTACTTC	CASRRTASYEQYF
TRBV11-3	TRBJ2-5	.	.	TGTGCCAGCAGCTTAGCGGGGACCCAGTACTTC	CASSLAGTQYF